A few counts support the clone carrying this T cell receptor (beta chain). Its cognate antigen is unknown. These data come from a study of CD8 T cells in ankylosing spondylitis. General observations from the study: Typical of ankylosing spondylitis blood, it appeared, was a TCR beta motif of under 10 highly homologous variants.

This CDR3 contains 14 residues. The junction had 8 bases not matched to a gene; V was cut back by 4 bases and J by 4 bases. Per the germline V gene, CDR1 is SQVTM and CDR2 is ANQGSEA. TCRdb recomputed calls from the 5' RACE reads with MiXCR, one row per CDR3 protein. The table includes about 350,000 distinct CDR3 sequences, approximately 20% detected once. The sample was blood, either unsorted or a sorted T cell fraction (not recorded which). The V and J genes are TRBV29-1 and TRBJ2-7; 9 bases map to TRBD1. The sequence was obtained from a male donor with ankylosing spondylitis or in good health (not recorded which). CDR3: CSVANRGQGYEQYF. For the CDR3, the DNA is TGCAGCGTTGCTAACAGGGGGCAAGGATACGAGCAGTACTTC.